This T cell receptor (beta chain) was recorded in a study of blood T cell repertoires in COVID-19. This clone came up a few times. Some clones are missing from TCRdb's copy, which holds only in-frame ones; the method was immunoSEQ multiplex PCR. The table has around 620,000 clones, over 80% seen once. Germline V gene lookup returns CDR1 MRHNA and CDR2 SNTAGT. Trimming pared 3 bases from V and 10 bases from J, leaving 13 bases between. This CDR3 is built from 14 residues. V usage is TRBV6-4 and J usage is TRBJ1-6; possibly TRBD1 for D (5 bases). The clonotype originates from a woman younger than 35 with acute or convalescent COVID-19. The sequencing input was peripheral blood. The DNA of the CDR3 is TGTGCCAGCAGTGATCGGGGGGATCGGTCACCCCTCCACTTT. Protein: CASSDRGDRSPLHF.